This T cell receptor (beta chain) was recovered during a study of beta chain features in type 1 diabetes. This clone came up a few times. Its specificity is not known. Regarding the study as a whole: Among all four CD4+ subsets, Type 1 diabetes patients had TCRB CDR3s that were moderately but significantly shorter. Insertions at VDJ junctions were less frequent in type 1 diabetes patients. These patients also deleted more nucleotides at the same junctions.

Expressed TCRB transcripts were sequenced because the isolated RNA had all been reverse transcribed beforehand. Data came from immunoSEQ multiplex PCR; TCRdb stores just in-frame clones and leaves some out. The sample has 150,000 to 200,000 clones; 7.5% to 9.5% are singletons. Germline CDR1 is ENHRY and CDR2 is SYGVKD. The V gene end was trimmed by 10 bases and the J gene end by 7 bases; junction bases not matched to a gene: 14. This CDR3 spans 15 amino acids. The TCR was taken from a young woman in good health. J is TRBJ2-1 and V is TRBV10-3; 9 positions agree with TRBD2. The sample comprised central memory CD4+ T cells from blood. CDR3 sequence: CATRGLAGTTNEQFF. DNA of the CDR3: TGTGCCACCCGGGGGCTAGCGGGGACTACAAATGAGCAGTTCTTC.